These 30 T cell receptor beta chains share one sample of origin, sequenced in a study of OX40 agonist ivuxolimab in advanced cancers. Libraries were prepared by immunoSEQ multiplex PCR; TCRdb keeps only in-frame clonotypes and omits some of them. Of tens of thousands of clones in the sample, over 75% were seen once. The input for sequencing was CD4+ or CD8+ T cells sorted from blood, taken in a trial of the OX40 agonist ivuxolimab. Receptor source: an adult with an advanced solid tumor such as melanoma, head and neck, liver or kidney cancer.

The chain couples TRBV19 to TRBJ2-7; D is unresolved. Germline loops: CDR1 LNHDA, CDR2 SQIVND (reference sequence). This CDR3 contains 14 residues. V lost 1 base to trimming and J lost 1 base, with 8 bases between them. The CDR3: CASSIGTGSYEQYF. The CDR3 DNA follows: TGTGCCAGTAGTATAGGAACGGGTTCCTACGAGCAGTACTTC. Combining the CDR3 with reference TRBV19 and TRBJ2-7 gives the whole variable domain DGGITQSPKYLFRKEGQNVTLSCEQNLNHDAMYWYRQDPGQGLRLIYYSQIVNDFQKGDIAEGYSVSREKKESFPLTVTSAQKNPTAFYLCASSIGTGSYEQYFGPGTRLTVT.

The rearrangement joins TRBV19 to TRBJ1-5, with D unclear. The germline gives CDR1 LNHDA, CDR2 SQIVND (reference sequence). V lost 1 base and J lost 4, with 5 bases in between. This CDR3 spans 13 amino acids. The CDR3 here is CASSIVRNQPQHF. The CDR3 bases are TGTGCCAGTAGTATAGTACGAAATCAGCCCCAGCATTTT.

This CDR3 reads CASRRDRDGNSPLHF. The CDR3 nucleotides read TGTGCCAGCAGACGGGACAGGGACGGGAATTCACCCCTCCACTTT. The V and J genes are TRBV6-5 and TRBJ1-6; 9 bases align to TRBD1. With 6 bases clipped from V and 7 bases from J, the junction kept 7 bases outside the gene matches. The CDR3 is made up of 15 amino acids. Germline values: CDR1 MNHEY, CDR2 SVGAGI.

This clone has only a few counts. The chain has TRBV27 and TRBJ2-3; D ambiguous. The germline CDR1 and CDR2 sequences are MNHEY and SMNVEV (reference sequence). Trimming cost V 1 base and J 8 bases, with 16 bases left between them. The CDR3 runs 15 residues. The CDR3 region has the DNA TGTGCCAGCAGTTTATTATCAGGAAGGGTGTTTACGCAGTATTTT. This encodes CASSLLSGRVFTQYF.

This clone was picked up a small number of times. This chain joins TRBV9 and TRBJ2-3; D possibly corresponds to TRBD2 (7 bases). Deletions cut 1 base from V and 0 bases from J, with 12 bases between. There are 16 residues in the CDR3. Looked up from germline, CDR1 is SGDLS and CDR2 is YYNGEE. The chain's CDR3 is CASSVSAGASTDTQYF. The CDR3, as DNA: TGTGCCAGCAGCGTATCCGCGGGGGCCAGCACAGATACGCAGTATTTT.

This clone was seen just once. CDR3 residues: CASSMAHRGHNEQFF. CDR3 DNA sequence: TGTGCCAGTAGTATGGCCCACAGGGGGCACAATGAGCAGTTCTTC. V is TRBV19 and J is TRBJ2-1; 9 bases are shared with TRBD1. From germline, CDR1 is LNHDA and CDR2 SQIVND (reference sequence). With V trimmed by 3 bases and J by 5 bases, 5 bases remained unmatched. The CDR3 is 15 residues long.

The chain recombines TRBV19 with TRBJ1-4; weak D call: TRBD1 (6 bases). V was clipped by 2 bases and J by 5 bases, with 24 bases between them. CDR1 is LNHDA, CDR2 SQIVND, per germline (reference sequence). The CDR3 consists of 19 residues. CDR3 in amino acids: CASSISQEREGVRNEKLFF. The DNA of the CDR3 is TGTGCCAGTAGTATAAGTCAGGAGCGGGAGGGGGTAAGGAATGAAAAACTGTTTTTT.

V and J are TRBV6-6 and TRBJ1-1; 9 bases line up with TRBD1. The CDR3 totals 13 residues. CDR1 is MNHNY, CDR2 SVGAGI, per germline (reference sequence). The V segment lost 0 bases and the J segment 11 bases; nucleotides outside the gene matches: 4. The CDR3 region has the DNA TGTGCCAGCAGTTACTCCGGGACAGGGCGGGCTTTCTTT. Its protein is CASSYSGTGRAFF.

The chain combines TRBV10-1 with TRBJ1-3; D not resolved. V was clipped by 2 bases and J by 0 bases, with 5 bases between them. This CDR3 is built from 14 residues. Germline CDR1 WNHNN, CDR2 SYGVQD (reference sequence). CDR3 in DNA: TGCGCCAGCAGTGAGGGGTACTCTGGAAACACCATATATTTT. Protein: CASSEGYSGNTIYF.

This clone was seen just once. The identical CDR3 is also encoded by other nucleotide sequences in the sample. The chain carries TRBV18 and TRBJ1-1; D perhaps matches TRBD1 (5 bases). Trimming cost V 4 bases and J 9 bases, with 15 bases left between them. CDR1 KGHSH and CDR2 LQKENI come from the germline V gene. The CDR3 runs 13 residues. The CDR3 coding sequence is TGTGCCAGCTCACTCGAGGGGCGTCAACAAGCTTTCTTT. The encoded protein is CASSLEGRQQAFF.

The chain joins TRBV2 to TRBJ1-5, with unresolved D. The CDR3 runs to 15 residues. V shed 3 bases and J shed 0 bases, with 9 bases lying between them. Germline V gives CDR1 SNHLY, CDR2 FYNNEI. CDR3 nucleotide sequence: TGTGCCAGCAGTGATGGACGTTATAGCAATCAGCCCCAGCATTTT. Translating gives CASSDGRYSNQPQHF.

This chain links TRBV10-2 with TRBJ1-5; 8 bases map to TRBD1. Looked up from germline, CDR1 is WSHSY and CDR2 is SAAADI. There are 15 residues in the CDR3. The junction had 10 bases not matched to a gene; V was cut back by 6 bases and J by 6 bases. The CDR3 is CASRADRGSGQPQHF. DNA for the CDR3: TGCGCCAGCAGGGCCGACAGGGGAAGTGGTCAGCCCCAGCATTTT.

A few counts support this clone. V usage is TRBV7-2 and J usage is TRBJ1-2, with no clear D. Trimming left V 4 bases short and J 8 bases short, with 17 bases between. The CDR3 runs to 14 residues. Per the germline V gene, CDR1 is SGHTA and CDR2 is FQGNSA. The CDR3 bases are TGTGCCAGCAGCTCCGAGGGAGGGCGGGTAGGCTACACCTTC. Residues: CASSSEGGRVGYTF.

This chain connects TRBV5-5 to TRBJ2-7; TRBD1 aligns across 11 bases. CDR3 size: 13 residues. CDR1 is SGHKS and CDR2 is YYEKEE in the germline V gene (reference sequence). After removal of 4 bases from V and 7 bases from J, the junction contained 4 bases not matched to a gene. Written as DNA, the CDR3 is TGTGCCAGCAGCATCCGGGACAGGGGGGAGCAGTACTTC. Its translation is CASSIRDRGEQYF.

The CDR3: CASSRGTEKNIQYF. The CDR3 bases are TGTGCCAGCAGCCGAGGGACAGAAAAAAACATTCAGTACTTC. The genes are TRBV5-4 and TRBJ2-4, with 7 bases that match TRBD1. The V gene end was trimmed by 4 bases and the J gene end by 4 bases; junction bases not matched to a gene: 5. Per germline, CDR1 SGHNT and CDR2 YYREEE (reference sequence). This CDR3 has 14 amino acids.

CDR3 bases: TGTGCCAGCAGCCAGACCCGGGGGGAGGGCACTGAAGCTTTCTTT. The encoded protein is CASSQTRGEGTEAFF. The chain has TRBV4-2 and TRBJ1-1; weak D call: TRBD1 (5 bases). CDR1 is LGHNA and CDR2 is YNFKEQ in the germline V gene. V lost 3 bases, J lost 4 bases, and 15 bases lay in between. This CDR3 has 15 amino acids.

The chain recombines TRBV7-2 with TRBJ1-3; 7 bases fit TRBD1. The trim removed 5 bases at V and 3 bases at J, leaving 13 bases unmatched. The CDR3 is 17 amino acids. Per germline, CDR1 SGHTA and CDR2 FQGNSA. CDR3 nucleotide sequence: TGTGCCAGCAGCCACCAGGCCGCCCCAGGGGGTGGAAACACCATATATTTT. As protein: CASSHQAAPGGGNTIYF.

The chain joins TRBV5-6 to TRBJ2-7, with 8 bases that match TRBD1. V gave up 5 bases and J gave up 4 bases; unmatched junction bases: 14. CDR3 length equals 16 residues. Germline CDR1 is SGHDT and CDR2 is YYEEEE. The CDR3 spells CASRRSQGARPYEQYF. The CDR3 DNA is TGTGCCAGCAGACGTTCGCAGGGGGCGCGACCTTACGAGCAGTACTTC.

The J gene is TRBJ1-2, the V gene TRBV28; D ambiguous. The V and J ends lost 10 bases and 4 bases respectively, with 7 bases between them. Germline V gene sequence: CDR1 MDHEN, CDR2 SYDVKM. The CDR3 runs 10 residues. The CDR3, as DNA: TGTGCCACCGAACTCTATGGCTACACCTTC. The encoded protein is CATELYGYTF.

The rearrangement uses TRBV7-9 and TRBJ1-2; D uncertain. The ends were cut back, 2 bases at V and 8 bases at J, with 9 bases in the middle. This CDR3 is built from 12 residues. The germline V gene encodes CDR1 SEHNR and CDR2 FQNEAQ (reference sequence). The chain's CDR3 is CASSLSEKGYTF. CDR3 DNA: TGTGCCAGCAGCTTATCGGAGAAGGGCTACACCTTC. The variable domain in full, with the rest retrieved from reference TRBV7-9 and TRBJ1-2, is DTGVSQNPRHKITKRGQNVTFRCDPISEHNRLYWYRQTLGQGPEFLTYFQNEAQLEKSRLLSDRFSAERPKGSFSTLEIQRTEQGDSAMYLCASSLSEKGYTFGSGTRLTVV.

CDR3 in DNA: TGTGCCAGCAGCTTTTTGGCCCCCTACGAGCAGTACTTC. This gives the protein CASSFLAPYEQYF. The chain links TRBV7-2 to TRBJ2-7; D is unclear. The germline V and J ends were trimmed by 3 bases and 2 bases, with 8 bases remaining between them. Germline V gives CDR1 SGHTA, CDR2 FQGNSA. The CDR3 extends over 13 amino acids. The variable domain in full, completed from reference TRBV7-2 and TRBJ2-7, reads GAGVSQSPSNKVTEKGKDVELRCDPISGHTALYWYRQSLGQGLEFLIYFQGNSAPDKSGLPSDRFSAERTGGSVSTLTIQRTQQEDSAVYLCASSFLAPYEQYFGPGTRLTVT.

The chain is built from TRBV9 and TRBJ2-7; perhaps TRBD2 as D (5 bases). The CDR3 covers 16 residues. V was clipped by 0 bases and J by 2 bases, with 15 bases between them. CDR1 SGDLS and CDR2 YYNGEE come from the germline V gene. The CDR3 spells CASSVEPFRETYEQYF. The CDR3 nucleotides are TGTGCCAGCAGCGTAGAACCCTTCCGGGAAACCTACGAGCAGTACTTC.

V is TRBV16 and J is TRBJ1-5, with TRBD1 identical over 7 bases. The CDR3 runs 16 residues. CDR1 KGHSY and CDR2 FQNENV come from the germline V gene. The V gene end was trimmed by 5 bases and the J gene end by 1 base; junction bases not matched to a gene: 8. The chain's CDR3 is CASSSSTGKSNQPQHF. CDR3 sequence (DNA): TGTGCCAGCAGCTCATCGACAGGGAAAAGCAATCAGCCCCAGCATTTT.

This sequence joins TRBV10-3 and TRBJ1-1; 9 positions agree with TRBD1. Germline V gene data show CDR1 as ENHRY and CDR2 as SYGVKD. Trimming took 10 bases from V and 1 from J; bases not matched to a gene: 19. The length of the CDR3 is 18 residues. This chain's CDR3 is CATSGLSEQGAPNTEAFF. Here the CDR3 DNA reads TGTGCCACCTCTGGCCTCTCTGAACAGGGGGCTCCGAACACTGAAGCTTTCTTT.

The chain carries TRBV30 and TRBJ1-1, with D unresolved. V gave up 3 bases and J gave up 0 bases, with 8 bases separating them. Germline V gene sequence: CDR1 GTSNPN, CDR2 SVGIG (reference sequence). The CDR3 extends over 13 amino acids. CDR3 loop: CAWRTRVNTEAFF. The CDR3, as DNA: TGTGCCTGGAGGACAAGGGTGAACACTGAAGCTTTCTTT.

J is TRBJ1-5 and V is TRBV5-1; D is undetermined. Germline-derived CDR1 and CDR2 are SGHRS and YFSETQ. Trimming cost V 0 bases and J 9 bases, with 13 bases left between them. The CDR3 is 14 amino acids. This chain's CDR3 is CASSLDHLGWPQHF. The CDR3 DNA reads as TGCGCCAGCAGCTTGGATCACCTTGGGTGGCCCCAGCATTTT.

DNA of the CDR3: TGTGCCAGTAGATGGACAGGGGCTGGAAACACCATATATTTT. This translates into CASRWTGAGNTIYF. The chain has TRBV19 and TRBJ1-3; 9 bases map to TRBD1. Trimming took 6 bases from V and 2 from J; bases not matched to a gene: 2. The length of the CDR3 is 14 residues. The V gene's germline CDR1 is LNHDA and CDR2 SQIVND (reference sequence).

This clone was detected only a few times. The genes are TRBV5-1 and TRBJ1-2; a possible D gene is TRBD1 (6 bases). Germline V gives CDR1 SGHRS, CDR2 YFSETQ. The CDR3 consists of 14 residues. Trimming removed 4 bases from V and 4 bases from J, with 14 bases in between. DNA of the CDR3: TGCGCCAGCAGCATTCTGGGGGCCGCCTATGGCTACACCTTC. This gives the protein CASSILGAAYGYTF. Full variable domain (outside the CDR3, taken from reference TRBV5-1 and TRBJ1-2): KAGVTQTPRYLIKTRGQQVTLSCSPISGHRSVSWYQQTPGQGLQFLFEYFSETQRNKGNFPGRFSGRQFSNSRSEMNVSTLELGDSALYLCASSILGAAYGYTFGSGTRLTVV.

The gene calls are TRBV7-2 and TRBJ2-1; 12 bases agree with TRBD1. Germline lookup yields CDR1 SGHTA and CDR2 FQGNSA. Germline trimming cut 9 bases from V and 7 bases from J; bases unmatched to any gene: 7. The CDR3 consists of 14 residues. This CDR3 reads CARARDRGRNEQFF. The DNA for the CDR3 is TGTGCCAGGGCCCGGGACAGGGGGCGGAATGAGCAGTTCTTC.

The chain couples TRBV4-3 to TRBJ1-4; D possibly corresponds to TRBD1 (6 bases). V dropped 1 base and J dropped 5 bases, with 14 bases sitting between them. The CDR3 is 16 amino acids. Germline V gene data show CDR1 as LGHNA and CDR2 as YSLEER. The CDR3 spells CASSQGGGGRNEKLFF. As DNA, the CDR3 is TGCGCCAGCAGCCAAGGAGGAGGGGGAAGGAATGAAAAACTGTTTTTT.